A single sample gave rise to the 26 T cell receptor beta chains below, sequenced in a study of response to subunit inactivated influenza vaccine. TCRdb called the RT-PCR reads again in MiXCR, with one record for every CDR3 protein. The table shows around 580,000 distinct CDR3 sequences, with approximately 12% occurring only once. Sequencing used PBMCs from blood, obtained on the day of vaccination. The receptors stem from a man aged 45-65 years who received an inactivated influenza vaccine.

The gene calls are TRBV7-7 and TRBJ1-4; the match to TRBD1 covers 9 bases. V dropped 5 bases and J dropped 8; count of bases not matched to a gene: 9. This CDR3 region has 15 residues. Germline CDR1 is SSHAT and CDR2 is FNYEAQ (reference sequence). The CDR3 loop is CASSENRGRGEKLFF. The CDR3 region has the DNA TGTGCCAGCAGCGAAAACAGGGGGCGAGGCGAAAAACTGTTTTTT.

This clonotype showed up just a few times. The chain carries TRBV20-1 and TRBJ1-6, with D possibly being TRBD1 (5 bases). V was trimmed by 6 bases and J by 6 bases, leaving 12 bases between them. This CDR3 comprises 13 residues. Germline V gene lookup returns CDR1 DFQATT and CDR2 SNEGSKA (reference sequence). DNA of the CDR3: TGCAGTGCAACCGGGACCATTAATTCACCCCTCCACTTT. This gives the protein CSATGTINSPLHF.

This clonotype appeared a few times. For the CDR3, the DNA is TGCGCCAGCAGCTCCGGGGGGGGGACCTCCTACGAGCAGTACTTC. Translating gives CASSSGGGTSYEQYF. The V and J genes are TRBV5-1 and TRBJ2-7; 8 bases match TRBD2. CDR3 size: 15 residues. Germline V gives CDR1 SGHRS, CDR2 YFSETQ. V was pared by 3 bases and J by 0 bases, with 5 bases of the junction left unmatched.

This clonotype was detected a few times. CDR3 nucleotide sequence: TGTGCCAGCAGTCCATTGACAGGGGGTCGGTACAATGAGCAGTTCTTC. The encoded protein is CASSPLTGGRYNEQFF. The chain links TRBV6-2 or TRBV6-3 to TRBJ2-1; 9 bases map to TRBD1. CDR3 size: 16 residues. Trimming removed 5 bases from V and 4 bases from J; junction bases left unmatched: 9. Germline-derived CDR1 and CDR2 are MNHEY and SVGEGT.

This chain uses TRBV24-1 with TRBJ2-4, with D possibly TRBD1 on 5 matching bases. Germline values: CDR1 KGHDR, CDR2 SFDVKD. This CDR3 is built from 14 residues. Trimming shortened V by 5 bases and J by 7 bases, and 14 bases separated the two germline ends. The DNA of the CDR3 is TGTGCCACCAGTGGAGGTCAGGGTAGCAACATTCAGTACTTC. Amino acid sequence: CATSGGQGSNIQYF.

The chain combines TRBV9 with TRBJ2-5; D tentatively fits TRBD1 or TRBD2 (5 bases each). Germline lookup yields CDR1 SGDLS and CDR2 YYNGEE. Trimming stripped 3 bases from V and 4 bases from J, with 16 bases between. The CDR3 loop spans 15 amino acids. In DNA form, the CDR3 reads TGTGCCAGCAGCGCTGGGGGAGAAGGAAGAGAGACCCAGTACTTC. It yields the protein CASSAGGEGRETQYF.

This clonotype turned up a few times. The genes are TRBV5-6 and TRBJ2-1, with 7 bases identical to TRBD2. Germline V gene sequence: CDR1 SGHDT, CDR2 YYEEEE. V was pared by 0 bases and J by 5 bases, with 5 bases of the junction left unmatched. The CDR3 runs 15 residues. DNA for the CDR3: TGTGCCAGCAGCTTGGGCGGGGGTGGCGACAATGAGCAGTTCTTC. Translating gives CASSLGGGGDNEQFF.

This clonotype was counted many times. The V call is TRBV5-1, the J call TRBJ2-7; no definite D call. V was shortened by 0 bases and J by 3 bases, with 7 bases between the two germline ends. This CDR3 is built from 13 residues. In germline, CDR1 is SGHRS, CDR2 YFSETQ. The chain's CDR3 is CASSLDSFYEQYF. DNA of the CDR3: TGCGCCAGCAGCTTGGACTCCTTCTACGAGCAGTACTTC.

The CDR3 sequence: CSASHPSSYNEQFF. In DNA, the CDR3 is TGCAGTGCTAGTCATCCTTCCTCCTACAATGAGCAGTTCTTC. This chain connects TRBV20-1 to TRBJ2-1; D is ambiguous. Trimming took off 3 bases at V and 0 bases at J, with 9 bases between the two ends. CDR3 length: 14 residues. Germline V gene sequence: CDR1 DFQATT, CDR2 SNEGSKA (reference sequence).

The chain joins TRBV12-3 or TRBV12-4 to TRBJ2-7; the D is unclear. The CDR3 covers 12 residues. V dropped 7 bases and J dropped 1 base, with 8 bases sitting between them. The chain's CDR3 is CASNAESYEQYF. The CDR3 nucleotides are TGTGCCAGCAACGCAGAATCCTACGAGCAGTACTTC.

This clonotype was observed a handful of times. This chain links TRBV21-1 with TRBJ2-7; the table's TRBD2 call for D was not verified on the DNA. TRBV21-1 constitutes a pseudogene. This CDR3 is 18 amino acids long. CDR3 nucleotide sequence: TGTGCCAGCAGCAAACGTTCCGCGGGAGTACACAAGGTCTACGAGCAGTACTTC. Amino acid sequence: CASSKRSAGVHKVYEQYF.

The chain carries TRBV29-1 and TRBJ2-7, with 13 positions matching TRBD2. CDR3 length: 16 residues. The trim removed 1 base at V and 4 bases at J, leaving 7 bases unmatched. Germline CDR1 is SQVTM and CDR2 is ANQGSEA. The CDR3: CSVEGTSGRIGYEQYF. CDR3 DNA sequence: TGCAGCGTTGAAGGGACTAGCGGGAGAATCGGTTACGAGCAGTACTTC.

The CDR3 bases are TGTGCCAGCACCTTGGACGGGCCCAATTCACCCCTCCACTTT. This gives the protein CASTLDGPNSPLHF. The chain employs TRBV13 and TRBJ1-6, with unresolved D. Trimming cost V 7 bases and J 7 bases, with 14 bases left between them. The CDR3 is 14 residues long. Germline loops: CDR1 PRHDT, CDR2 FYEKMQ (reference sequence).

This clonotype was seen only a few times. This chain links TRBV7-2 with TRBJ2-1, with D possibly being TRBD2 (5 bases). Germline CDR1 SGHTA, CDR2 FQGNSA. With 7 bases removed from V and 6 bases from J, the gap between germline ends came to 19 bases. This CDR3 region has 15 residues. For the CDR3, the DNA is TGTGCCAGCATCGTAAGAGACGGGAATCTCAATGAGCAGTTCTTC. Translated, it gives CASIVRDGNLNEQFF. Filled out from reference TRBV7-2 and TRBJ2-1, the complete variable domain reads GAGVSQSPSNKVTEKGKDVELRCDPISGHTALYWYRQSLGQGLEFLIYFQGNSAPDKSGLPSDRFSAERTGGSVSTLTIQRTQQEDSAVYLCASIVRDGNLNEQFFGPGTRLTVL.

There are many counts of this clonotype. This chain links TRBV7-2 with TRBJ2-2; no clear D. V shed 1 base and J shed 4 bases, with 7 bases lying between them. This CDR3 is 14 amino acids long. Germline CDR1 and CDR2: SGHTA and FQGNSA. The CDR3 sequence is CASSLGWGTGELFF. CDR3 DNA: TGTGCCAGCAGCTTAGGGTGGGGCACCGGGGAGCTGTTTTTT.

In this sample, this clonotype turned up many times. The genes are TRBV2 and TRBJ2-7; 8 bases match TRBD1. There are 15 residues in the CDR3. V lost 3 bases, J lost 2 bases, and 6 bases stayed unmatched. Germline V gene lookup returns CDR1 SNHLY and CDR2 FYNNEI. The CDR3 is CASSETGAIAYEQYF. CDR3 sequence (DNA): TGTGCCAGCAGTGAGACAGGGGCGATAGCCTACGAGCAGTACTTC.

This sequence joins TRBV2 and TRBJ2-3; 9 nucleotides agree with TRBD1. CDR3 size: 18 residues. From germline, CDR1 is SNHLY and CDR2 FYNNEI. The J segment lost 1 base and the V segment lost 6 bases, leaving 14 bases of the junction unmatched. The CDR3 spells CASSHRDRVLGGTDTQYF. CDR3 DNA: TGTGCCAGCAGCCACCGGGACAGGGTACTCGGGGGCACAGATACGCAGTATTTT.

There are a few counts of this clonotype. The genes are TRBV20-1 and TRBJ2-5; TRBD2 matches at 12 bases. Germline V gene lookup returns CDR1 DFQATT and CDR2 SNEGSKA (reference sequence). V trimming: 6 bases; J trimming: 5 bases; junction bases outside the gene matches: 4. The CDR3 loop spans 13 amino acids. The CDR3 DNA reads as TGCAGTGCCCCCGGGACTAGCGGGGAGACCCAGTACTTC. Its translation: CSAPGTSGETQYF.

The chain carries TRBV12-3 or TRBV12-4 and TRBJ2-7, with no clear D. The CDR3 sequence is 17 residues long. Trimming took off 0 bases at V and 3 bases at J, with 18 bases between the two ends. CDR3 DNA: TGTGCCAGCAGTTTAGCGAATCCCCTGGCAGGCGGCTACGAGCAGTACTTC. Protein product: CASSLANPLAGGYEQYF.

There are a few counts of this clonotype. The CDR3: CASSLVAGEGNQPQHF. DNA of the CDR3: TGTGCCAGCAGCTTAGTGGCAGGGGAAGGCAATCAGCCCCAGCATTTT. V gene TRBV7-2 combines with J gene TRBJ1-5; possible D gene TRBD1, 6 bases. The length of the CDR3 is 16 residues. Looked up from germline, CDR1 is SGHTA and CDR2 is FQGNSA. Between the trimmed V and J ends, which lost 1 base and 2 bases, there was a span of 12 bases.

The chain joins TRBV20-1 to TRBJ2-5; 8 nucleotides match TRBD1. The germline V gene encodes CDR1 DFQATT and CDR2 SNEGSKA (reference sequence). Unmatched junction bases numbered 4, after V lost 2 bases and J lost 5 bases. CDR3 length: 13 residues. DNA of the CDR3: TGCAGTGCTAGACGGACAGGGTTGGAGACCCAGTACTTC. Translated: CSARRTGLETQYF.

This chain uses TRBV10-2 with TRBJ2-1; the D call may be TRBD1 or TRBD2 (5 bases each). Germline V gene lookup returns CDR1 WSHSY and CDR2 SAAADI. V was clipped by 3 bases and J by 9 bases, with 12 bases between them. The CDR3 is 13 amino acids. The CDR3 here is CASSDGAMSEQFF. The CDR3 DNA reads as TGCGCCAGCAGTGACGGGGCCATGAGTGAGCAGTTCTTC.

This rearrangement joins TRBV4-3 to TRBJ2-7; maybe TRBD1 (6 bases). Trimming stripped 0 bases from V and 6 bases from J, with 12 bases between. CDR1 LGHNA and CDR2 YSLEER come from the germline V gene. This CDR3 has 14 amino acids. The CDR3 region is CASSQDPDRIEQYF. DNA for the CDR3: TGCGCCAGCAGCCAAGATCCGGACAGAATCGAGCAGTACTTC.

This clonotype was observed at least ten times. Written as DNA, the CDR3 is TGTGCCAGCAGCTTAGTAGGGGACAGCCTCTCCTACAATGAGCAGTTCTTC. Translated: CASSLVGDSLSYNEQFF. The chain employs TRBV7-8 and TRBJ2-1; TRBD1 matches 7 bases. This CDR3 is 17 amino acids long. V trimming: 1 base; J trimming: 0 bases; junction bases outside the gene matches: 6. The germline gives CDR1 SGHVS, CDR2 FQNEAQ.

This clonotype was observed a few times. The chain joins TRBV9 to TRBJ2-5; D is possibly TRBD1 or TRBD2 (5 bases each). CDR3 length: 14 residues. Germline CDR1 and CDR2: SGDLS and YYNGEE. The V and J ends lost 0 bases and 5 bases respectively, with 11 bases between them. CDR3 sequence reads: CASSVGPGRETQYF. CDR3 DNA: TGTGCCAGCAGCGTAGGCCCGGGACGGGAGACCCAGTACTTC.

The sample holds a few counts of this clonotype. The V gene is TRBV28, the J gene TRBJ2-1; TRBD1 agrees at 7 bases. The CDR3 covers 15 residues. V gave up 4 bases and J gave up 3 bases; unmatched junction bases: 6. CDR1 is MDHEN, CDR2 SYDVKM, per germline. The DNA of the CDR3 is TGTGCCAGCAGTTCGCGGACAGGATTCTACAATGAGCAGTTCTTC. Its protein product is CASSSRTGFYNEQFF.